The present T cell receptor (beta chain) was sequenced within a study of T cell responses to AZD1222 COVID-19 vaccine. Profiling relied on immunoSEQ multiplex PCR, and the TCRdb table lists in-frame clones only, not all of them. In the table there are roughly 97,000 clones, about 88% of which are singletons. Sequences were derived from peripheral blood, sampled on day 0 of AZD1222 vaccination. This TCR came from an adult in good health.

CDR3 sequence reads: CASSPTSGGPFSTDTQYF. The DNA for the CDR3 is TGTGCCAGCAGCCCGACTAGCGGGGGGCCTTTTAGCACAGATACGCAGTATTTT. The V gene is TRBV7-2, the J gene TRBJ2-3, with 13 positions matching TRBD2. Germline V gene data show CDR1 as SGHTA and CDR2 as FQGNSA. CDR3 length: 18 amino acids. After removal of 5 bases from V and 0 bases from J, the junction contained 8 bases not matched to a gene.